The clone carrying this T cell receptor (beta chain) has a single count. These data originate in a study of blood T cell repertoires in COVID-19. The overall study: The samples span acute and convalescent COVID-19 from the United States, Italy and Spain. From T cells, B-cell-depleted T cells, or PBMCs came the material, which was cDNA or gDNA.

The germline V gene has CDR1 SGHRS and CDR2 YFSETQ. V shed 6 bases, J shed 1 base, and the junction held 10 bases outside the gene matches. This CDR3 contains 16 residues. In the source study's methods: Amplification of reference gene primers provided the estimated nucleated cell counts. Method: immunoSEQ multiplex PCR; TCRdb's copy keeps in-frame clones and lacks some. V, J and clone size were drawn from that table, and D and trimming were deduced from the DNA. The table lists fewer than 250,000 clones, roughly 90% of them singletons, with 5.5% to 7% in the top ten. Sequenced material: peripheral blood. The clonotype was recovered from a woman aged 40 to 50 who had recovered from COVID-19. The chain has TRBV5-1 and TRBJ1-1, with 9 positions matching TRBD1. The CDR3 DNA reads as TGCGCCAGCACAACCTATACAGGGGGCCCGAACACTGAAGCTTTCTTT. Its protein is CASTTYTGGPNTEAFF.